This record covers a single TCR beta chain. This clone was detected only once. Its antigen is unknown. Qualities for individual bases were not recorded, and no much larger clone is one base off. The sample's time point label, in plain terms: cycle 1 day 1 (C1D1), immediately before nivolumab initiation. Relapse after autologous stem cell transplantation had occurred in all trial patients, and cohorts A, B and C were distinguished by prior brentuximab vedotin exposure. The trial cohort comprised some 60 patients with relapsed/refractory classical Hodgkin lymphoma whose best overall responses were complete response, partial response or progressive disease. Single-agent nivolumab was administered to trial patients in the multi-cohort phase II CheckMate 205 trial. An independent review committee assessed best overall response by applying the 2007 International Working Group response criteria. Trial PBMCs were obtained immediately prior to nivolumab initiation (C1D1) and on therapy at cycle 2 day 1 and cycle 4 day 1. Peripheral blood was collected in 8 mL Vacutainer Cell Preparation Tubes, from which PBMCs were isolated by centrifugation and then cryopreserved.

Genomic DNA was extracted with the Qiagen DNeasy kit from unsorted PBMCs and from negatively selected CD4+ and CD8+ fractions. TCR beta CDR3 regions were subjected to amplification by immunoSEQ multiplex PCR with primers that anneal to V and J segments. A synthetic immune receptor repertoire was used to minimize amplification bias, and any remaining bias was removed computationally after sequencing. As for how the authors treated the data: Repertoire diversity was quantified as the Shannon entropy index using custom Python scripts. Unsorted, CD4+ and CD8+ repertoires were analyzed separately, except in combined analyses where CD4+ and CD8+ sequences were merged in silico. A clone was considered expanded if an increase in frequency of at least 2-fold after treatment relative to C1D1 was found, and a pseudocount of 0.5 was applied to clones undetected at baseline. Singleton clones were defined as clones with 0 or 1 copy at C1D1, and non-singleton clones were defined as clones with 2 or more copies. Clones expanded in unsorted samples were assigned a CD4+, CD8+ or unknown annotation through matching of protein sequences in sorted samples from the same patient. Wilcoxon tests were applied to paired samples to test diversity changes from C1D1 to C4D1. In TCRdb, the immuneACCESS table is reduced to in-frame sequences with V and J assigned. These tables do not hold every clone; where another copy was compared, an unresolved V gene accounts for under half, and the others remain unexplained. That table gives V, J and clone size, and the DNA gave D and trimming. Across this sample there are roughly 17,000 clones, with approximately 72% seen only once. The ten largest clones capture 3.5% to 5% of the sample.

The data belong to a study of PD-1 blockade in classical Hodgkin lymphoma (dated by TCRdb to 2019 to 2021). General notes on the study: Nivolumab dosing was 3 mg/kg intravenously every 2 weeks, continuing until either disease progression or unacceptable toxicity. To define a peripheral blood immune signature of response to PD-1 blockade in classical Hodgkin lymphoma, the study combined TCR beta sequencing with CyTOF.

The paper's findings and limits, for the study overall: A significant rise by C4D1 was seen in CD4+ but not CD8+ TCR diversity (p=0.0027 vs p=0.16), with the rise being most apparent in complete responders (p=0.02). Trial patients achieving complete response had baseline diversity similar to newly diagnosed patients, whereas partial responders and progressors had significantly lower diversity. The study was restricted to a single clinical trial cohort, and the causes of repertoire differences, possibly disease activity or prior therapy, were left undefined. Diversity was lower in patients who began nivolumab less than 1 year after ASCT, so these patients were left out of later analyses to avoid confounding by immune reconstitution. Newly diagnosed patients were reported to have lower baseline TCR diversity than healthy donors, and relapsed/refractory patients were reported to have lower baseline TCR diversity still.

The germline V gene (reference sequence) gives CDR1 as SGHNT and CDR2 as YYREEE. Taken from cysteine to phenylalanine, the CDR3 has 17 residues. CDR3 DNA only is kept here, 51 bases in frame from base 1. Unmatched junction bases come to 4, with V trimmed by 0 bases and J by 2 bases. The sequence came from a human donor with classical Hodgkin lymphoma. The sequenced sample was peripheral blood mononuclear cells (PBMCs), obtained at baseline. The V and J genes are TRBV5-4 and TRBJ2-6; 8 middle bases align to TRBD1. The sequenced DNA: TGTGCCAGCAGCTTGGTGTCAGGGGGCGCTGGGGCCAACGTCCTGACTTTC. It is translated as CASSLVSGGAGANVLTF.